This TCR beta chain appears in the sequencing data of a study of post-analysis software for immune sequencing data. V was clipped by 6 bases and J by 6 bases; unmatched bases: 6. Germline CDR1 is DFQATT and CDR2 is SNEGSKA (reference sequence). The CDR3 covers 13 residues. Findings and caveats of the study: People with multiple sclerosis had a significantly lower normalized Chao1 diversity than controls did. Samples sharing a preparation batch grouped tightly together when assessed by F measure. Compared with controls, patients had more of about 5 TRBV segments, including TRBV5-6, TRBV5-1 and TRBV20-1.

On this clonotype: Its antigen remains unknown.

TCR beta cDNA libraries included unique molecular identifiers. The yield from around 1 to 10 million T cells was some 500,000 cDNA molecules in total. TCRdb re-analysed the PCR reads in MiXCR, keeping a single row per CDR3 protein. This table holds about 460,000 distinct CDR3 sequences, roughly 45% found once. Sample: blood. This sequence joins TRBV20-1 and TRBJ2-7; 12 bases line up with TRBD2. The source of this sequence is a girl aged 10 to 17 with multiple sclerosis. The CDR3 DNA reads as TGCAGTGCCAAGACTAGCGGGAGTCCCGAGCAGTACTTC. Encoded protein: CSAKTSGSPEQYF.